This T cell receptor (beta chain) stems from a study of T cell responses to AZD1222 COVID-19 vaccine. Study-level findings and limits: CD4 TCRs covered the whole spike, strongest at regions 160-218 and 743-854. It should be noted that donors were predominantly white British and more often female, and clonal diversity was possibly underestimated. Baseline antibody screening turned up just a handful of seropositive AZD1222 recipients. Spike-specific TCR depth and breadth grew after two AZD1222 doses.

Germline CDR1 reads SGHNT; CDR2 reads YYREEE (reference sequence). J lost 0 bases, V lost 6 bases, and 7 bases had no gene match. There are 16 residues in the CDR3. Measured with immunoSEQ multiplex PCR; TCRdb has only the in-frame clones, and not every one. The table lists almost 95,000 clones, 85% of them singletons. Comment on this clone: Its antigen is unknown.

Sequencing was performed on peripheral blood, taken 28 days after the second AZD1222 dose. The rearrangement joins TRBV5-4 to TRBJ2-2; 8 bases map to TRBD2. The source is an adult who received the AZD1222 COVID-19 vaccine. CDR3 amino acids: CASIPGGKANTGELFF. The CDR3 coding sequence is TGTGCCAGCATCCCGGGAGGGAAGGCGAACACCGGGGAGCTGTTTTTT.